Sequencing of this TCR beta chain was carried out in a study of blood T cell repertoires in COVID-19. At the level of the study: The United States, Italy and Spain provided the acute and convalescent COVID-19 samples.

This CDR3 region has 11 residues. The germline V and J ends were trimmed by 5 bases and 14 bases, with 14 bases remaining between them. The assay was immunoSEQ multiplex PCR, and TCRdb's table has in-frame clones only and misses some. The data hold 150,000 to 200,000 clones, with around 80% observed a single time. Input material: peripheral blood. This receptor was obtained from a woman of 80 years or more with active or convalescent COVID-19. The J gene is TRBJ2-3, the V gene TRBV12-3 or TRBV12-4; D is possibly TRBD2 (5 bases). The CDR3 nucleotides read TGTGCCAGCAGTCCCGGACTCCATCGGTATTTT. The encoded protein is CASSPGLHRYF.